This entry lists 8 T cell receptor beta chains sequenced from one sample in a study of cytomegalovirus exposure and HLA in healthy donors. Sequencing was performed with immunoSEQ multiplex PCR; in TCRdb, only in-frame clones are kept and a portion is missing. The repertoire holds roughly 300,000 clones, with roughly 88% as singletons. Input material: PBMCs. These receptors were obtained from a woman aged 18-30 years in good health and CMV-seronegative.

The rearrangement links TRBV11-2 to TRBJ2-7; 8 nucleotides match TRBD1. The ends lost 4 bases at V and 3 bases at J; junction bases unmatched: 14. Germline CDR1 and CDR2: SGHAT and FQNNGV. The CDR3 consists of 17 residues. CDR3 in amino acids: CASSSRLGQETYYEQYF. CDR3 DNA sequence: TGTGCCAGCAGCTCCCGGTTGGGACAGGAAACCTACTACGAGCAGTACTTC.

The V call is TRBV9, the J call TRBJ2-1; 10 bases are shared with TRBD2. CDR1 SGDLS and CDR2 YYNGEE come from the germline V gene. The V segment lost 3 bases and the J segment 9 bases; nucleotides outside the gene matches: 6. There are 14 residues in the CDR3. The CDR3 region has the DNA TGTGCCAGCAGCGAGAGACTAGCGGGTGGTGAGCAGTTCTTC. Residues: CASSERLAGGEQFF.

The CDR3 sequence is CASSSGAEKYF. For the CDR3, the DNA is TGTGCCAGCAGTTCAGGGGCAGAGAAGTACTTC. The V call is TRBV28, the J call TRBJ2-7; a possible D gene is TRBD1 (6 bases). The germline V and J ends were trimmed by 4 bases and 11 bases, with 12 bases remaining between them. The CDR3 has 11 amino acids. CDR1 is MDHEN and CDR2 is SYDVKM in the germline V gene.

This clone was detected only once. V is TRBV19 and J is TRBJ1-5, with D perhaps matching TRBD1 (5 bases). V gave up 6 bases and J gave up 4 bases, with 7 bases separating them. The CDR3 covers 12 residues. The germline gives CDR1 LNHDA, CDR2 SQIVND (reference sequence). The CDR3 nucleotides are TGTGCCAGTAGACAGGTTAATCAGCCCCAGCATTTT. Its translation is CASRQVNQPQHF.

The chain uses TRBV10-2 and TRBJ2-7, with 9 bases lining up with TRBD2. In germline, CDR1 is WSHSY, CDR2 SAAADI. Germline trimming cut 7 bases from V and 2 bases from J; bases unmatched to any gene: 6. The CDR3 extends over 14 amino acids. CDR3 protein: CASIGTSSPYEQYF. CDR3 nucleotides: TGCGCCAGCATCGGGACTAGCAGTCCCTACGAGCAGTACTTC.

The J gene is TRBJ1-4, the V gene TRBV9; 9 bases line up with TRBD1. The germline V gene has CDR1 SGDLS and CDR2 YYNGEE. After removal of 3 bases from V and 5 bases from J, the junction contained 20 bases not matched to a gene. The CDR3 extends over 20 amino acids. The CDR3 loop reads CASSGSLTRDRDRPNEKLFF. The CDR3 region has the DNA TGTGCCAGCAGCGGATCATTAACCCGGGACAGGGACAGACCGAATGAAAAACTGTTTTTT.

This chain connects TRBV5-4 to TRBJ1-5; D may be TRBD1 (5 bases). This CDR3 has 13 amino acids. Trimming took 2 bases from V and 9 from J, leaving 12 bases between them. The V gene's germline CDR1 is SGHNT and CDR2 YYREEE (reference sequence). The DNA for the CDR3 is TGTGCCAGCAGCTTAGCAGGGAACCCGCCCCAGCATTTT. This codes for CASSLAGNPPQHF.

To note about this clone: The same CDR3 also results from other DNA sequences found in this sample. The V and J genes are TRBV5-1 and TRBJ1-1; D may be TRBD1 (6 bases). The CDR3 runs 13 residues. The ends were cut back, 4 bases at V and 1 base at J, with 8 bases in the middle. From germline, CDR1 is SGHRS and CDR2 YFSETQ. The chain's CDR3 is CASSLDRNTEAFF. CDR3 sequence (DNA): TGCGCCAGCAGCCTGGACAGGAACACTGAAGCTTTCTTT.